This T cell receptor (beta chain) was sequenced during a study of T cell changes during pregnancy in multiple sclerosis. TCRdb's copy holds only in-frame clones and misses some; the assay was immunoSEQ multiplex PCR. This table has about 40,000 clones, more than 85% appearing once. There are 14 residues in the CDR3. V lost 1 base, J lost 14 bases, and 20 bases lay in between. CDR1 and CDR2 (germline): SEHNR, FQNEAQ (reference sequence). The sample here was CD8+ T cells from peripheral blood mononuclear cells, taken in the first trimester of pregnancy. This chain joins TRBV7-9 and TRBJ1-2, with D possibly matching TRBD1 (6 bases). This clonotype originated in a female donor with multiple sclerosis, enrolled in a pregnancy study. This chain's CDR3 is CASSLVNGGGEGTF. The CDR3 DNA is TGTGCCAGCAGCTTAGTAAATGGTGGGGGCGAGGGGACCTTC.